Each of the 32 T cell receptor beta chains below was sequenced from the same sample in a study of T cells expressing NK-cell markers. TCRdb re-called the 5' RACE reads and gives one entry per CDR3 protein, without DNA. This listing includes some 280,000 distinct CDR3 sequences. The sequenced material came from blood T cells: a sorted CD56 or NKG2C T cell subset, CD4+ or CD8+ T cells, or bulk PBMC T cells (not recorded which). These receptors all stem from a man aged 18 to 29 in good health.

The rearrangement uses TRBV20-1 and TRBJ2-4; TCRdb designates TRBD1, a call that cannot be tested without DNA. CDR1 and CDR2 (germline): DFQATT, SNEGSKA (reference sequence). The CDR3 length is 14 residues. CDR3 protein: CSATLRQGRDIQYF.

V is TRBV9 and J is TRBJ1-2; the TCRdb call, TRBD1, lacks DNA for checking. Looked up from germline, CDR1 is SGDLS and CDR2 is YYNGEE. The CDR3 totals 15 residues. CDR3 region: CASSATTGTLSGYTF.

This rearrangement joins TRBV12-3 or TRBV12-4 to TRBJ2-5; TCRdb indicates TRBD1, and absent DNA this call remains unverified. The CDR3 has 16 amino acids. The CDR3 here is CASSSGQGVAVETQYF.

V is TRBV29-1 and J is TRBJ1-1; without DNA, the TCRdb call of TRBD1 cannot be checked. The CDR3 extends over 15 amino acids. Per the germline V gene, CDR1 is SQVTM and CDR2 is ANQGSEA. CDR3 region: CSVRVTGAQNTEAFF.

The chain recombines TRBV20-1 with TRBJ2-1; TCRdb indicates TRBD1, and absent DNA this call remains unverified. The CDR3 runs to 16 residues. Germline CDR1 and CDR2: DFQATT and SNEGSKA (reference sequence). The CDR3 is CSAPPGGRTSYNEQFF.

The J gene is TRBJ2-1, the V gene TRBV10-3; the D call of TRBD1 rests on TCRdb alone, since no DNA is present to check it. This CDR3 comprises 17 residues. Germline CDR1 and CDR2: ENHRY and SYGVKD. CDR3 loop: CAISGTRDGASYNEQFF.

V usage is TRBV20-1 and J usage is TRBJ2-3; TCRdb selects TRBD2, and the lack of DNA leaves this call unchecked. CDR1 is DFQATT and CDR2 is SNEGSKA in the germline V gene (reference sequence). The CDR3 runs 14 residues. This CDR3 is CSAITASSTDTQYF.

The chain combines TRBV18 with TRBJ1-1; without DNA, the TCRdb call of TRBD1 cannot be checked. The CDR3 spans 19 residues. The germline V gene has CDR1 KGHSH and CDR2 LQKENI. The chain's CDR3 is CASSPLLFKGQGRNTEAFF.

The chain joins TRBV19 to TRBJ2-1; the TRBD1 assignment by TCRdb is unverifiable without DNA. The CDR3 contains 12 residues. The germline CDR1 and CDR2 sequences are LNHDA and SQIVND (reference sequence). The CDR3 protein is CATGVPNNEQFF.

The chain links TRBV19 to TRBJ2-1. Germline assignment: CDR1 LNHDA and CDR2 SQIVND (reference sequence). The CDR3 covers 12 residues. Here the CDR3 reads CASSFSYNEQFF.

CDR3: CASSSHIPRSANTGELFF. This chain uses TRBV5-5 with TRBJ2-2; TCRdb gives TRBD2 as the D gene, but with no DNA this cannot be confirmed. This CDR3 comprises 18 residues. The germline CDR1 and CDR2 sequences are SGHKS and YYEKEE (reference sequence).

The chain uses TRBV5-6 and TRBJ2-2. The CDR3 consists of 12 residues. CDR1 is SGHDT and CDR2 is YYEEEE in the germline V gene. CDR3 amino acids: CASSGTSGELFF. Filled out from reference TRBV5-6 and TRBJ2-2, the complete variable domain reads DAGVTQSPTHLIKTRGQQVTLRCSPKSGHDTVSWYQQALGQGPQFIFQYYEEEERQRGNFPDRFSGHQFPNYSSELNVNALLLGDSALYLCASSGTSGELFFGEGSRLTVL.

The chain couples TRBV2 to TRBJ2-3; TCRdb calls TRBD1, which cannot be checked without DNA. Germline assignment: CDR1 SNHLY and CDR2 FYNNEI. There are 13 residues in the CDR3. The CDR3: CARGTGPTDTQYF.

The V gene is TRBV5-1, the J gene TRBJ2-7. The germline V gene encodes CDR1 SGHRS and CDR2 YFSETQ. The CDR3 covers 12 residues. This CDR3 reads CASSPEGYEQYF.

The V gene is TRBV29-1, the J gene TRBJ1-1; absent DNA, TCRdb's TRBD1 call cannot be checked. Germline assignment: CDR1 SQVTM and CDR2 ANQGSEA. The CDR3 has 12 amino acids. The CDR3 is CSVGQGATEAFF.

V gene TRBV29-1 combines with J gene TRBJ2-1; TCRdb reports TRBD2, a call that lacks DNA to check it against. CDR3 length: 15 amino acids. The germline V gene has CDR1 SQVTM and CDR2 ANQGSEA. The CDR3 here is CSVLGGLAGDNEQFF.

This rearrangement joins TRBV18 to TRBJ2-5; TCRdb proposes TRBD2, but this gene call is untestable without DNA. From germline, CDR1 is KGHSH and CDR2 LQKENI. This CDR3 is 12 amino acids long. The chain's CDR3 is CASSPGSETQYF.

The rearrangement joins TRBV18 to TRBJ2-7; the D call from TCRdb, TRBD2, cannot be confirmed without DNA. This CDR3 is built from 13 residues. CDR1 is KGHSH, CDR2 LQKENI, per germline. CDR3 loop: CASSPGGHHEQYF. The whole variable domain, filled in from reference TRBV18 and TRBJ2-7, reads NAGVMQNPRHLVRRRGQEARLRCSPMKGHSHVYWYRQLPEEGLKFMVYLQKENIIDESGMPKERFSAEFPKEGPSILRIQQVVRGDSAAYFCASSPGGHHEQYFGPGTRLTVT.

CDR3 region: CASSLGGIKVGGRFF. The chain combines TRBV12-3 or TRBV12-4 with TRBJ2-1; without DNA, the TCRdb call of TRBD1 cannot be checked. The CDR3 length is 15 residues.

The genes are TRBV29-1 and TRBJ2-4. The CDR3 extends over 14 amino acids. Looked up from germline, CDR1 is SQVTM and CDR2 is ANQGSEA. CDR3: CSASDPSFGNIQYF.

This sequence joins TRBV4-3 and TRBJ1-2. The CDR3 spans 12 residues. The germline V gene encodes CDR1 LGHNA and CDR2 YSLEER. CDR3 in amino acids: CASSQGSRRYTF.

The CDR3 sequence is CASTGRSYEQYF. This rearrangement joins TRBV28 to TRBJ2-7; no DNA is available, so the TRBD1 call from TCRdb remains unchecked. This CDR3 contains 12 residues. The germline V gene encodes CDR1 MDHEN and CDR2 SYDVKM. Filled out from reference TRBV28 and TRBJ2-7, the complete variable domain reads DVKVTQSSRYLVKRTGEKVFLECVQDMDHENMFWYRQDPGLGLRLIYFSYDVKMKEKGDIPEGYSVSREKKERFSLILESASTNQTSMYLCASTGRSYEQYFGPGTRLTVT.

The chain combines TRBV29-1 with TRBJ2-7; TCRdb reports TRBD1, a call that lacks DNA to check it against. The CDR3 has 12 amino acids. The germline V gene has CDR1 SQVTM and CDR2 ANQGSEA. The CDR3 protein is CSVGVSGHEQYF.

The V gene is TRBV3-1, the J gene TRBJ2-3. Germline CDR1 reads LGHDT; CDR2 reads YNNKEL (reference sequence). The CDR3 length is 13 residues. This chain's CDR3 is CASSQDLLNTQYF.

The chain couples TRBV5-1 to TRBJ1-1; TCRdb names TRBD1, which stays unverified in the absence of DNA. The germline V gene encodes CDR1 SGHRS and CDR2 YFSETQ. The CDR3 extends over 14 amino acids. This CDR3 is CASGTGTANTEAFF.

The chain recombines TRBV18 with TRBJ1-2; TCRdb names TRBD1, which stays unverified in the absence of DNA. The CDR3 is 15 residues long. From germline, CDR1 is KGHSH and CDR2 LQKENI. CDR3 residues: CASSPPQETGRGYTF.

The chain combines TRBV5-1 with TRBJ2-1; TCRdb picks TRBD2, but there is no DNA to check that call. The CDR3 contains 12 residues. CDR1 SGHRS and CDR2 YFSETQ come from the germline V gene. The CDR3 sequence: CASSWREGPKFF. Drawing the rest from reference TRBV5-1 and TRBJ2-1, the complete variable domain is KAGVTQTPRYLIKTRGQQVTLSCSPISGHRSVSWYQQTPGQGLQFLFEYFSETQRNKGNFPGRFSGRQFSNSRSEMNVSTLELGDSALYLCASSWREGPKFFGPGTRLTVL.

This chain joins TRBV7-6 and TRBJ2-5. Germline lookup yields CDR1 SGHVS and CDR2 FNYEAQ. There are 15 residues in the CDR3. CDR3 protein: CASTPLSPVQETQYF.

The CDR3 sequence is CSARPTGAADTQYF. The gene calls are TRBV20-1 and TRBJ2-3; TCRdb reports TRBD1, a call that lacks DNA to check it against. This CDR3 comprises 14 residues. Per the germline V gene, CDR1 is DFQATT and CDR2 is SNEGSKA (reference sequence).

This chain links TRBV12-3 or TRBV12-4 with TRBJ2-1; no DNA is available, so the TRBD2 call from TCRdb remains unchecked. CDR3 length: 16 residues. The chain's CDR3 is CASSSRDYLSGYEQFF.

The chain recombines TRBV5-5 with TRBJ2-1. CDR3 length: 16 amino acids. Germline lookup yields CDR1 SGHKS and CDR2 YYEKEE (reference sequence). CDR3 in amino acids: CASSLYGMTSDNEQFF. Together with reference TRBV5-5 and TRBJ2-1, the CDR3 gives the full variable domain: DAGVTQSPTHLIKTRGQQVTLRCSPISGHKSVSWYQQVLGQGPQFIFQYYEKEERGRGNFPDRFSARQFPNYSSELNVNALLLGDSALYLCASSLYGMTSDNEQFFGPGTRLTVL.

The V and J genes are TRBV20-1 and TRBJ1-2; TCRdb's D gene call, TRBD1, goes unchecked for lack of DNA. The CDR3 loop spans 12 amino acids. Germline V gene lookup returns CDR1 DFQATT and CDR2 SNEGSKA (reference sequence). CDR3 in amino acids: CSATDSFYGYTF.